This T cell receptor (beta chain) was obtained from a study of blood T cell repertoires in COVID-19. Study in general: There were acute and convalescent COVID-19 samples, and they came from the United States, Italy and Spain.

The table lists this clone with a few counts. This table comes from immunoSEQ multiplex PCR, and its TCRdb copy is limited to in-frame clones, with some not included. This sample carries under 300,000 clones, more than 65% of them seen once, and the ten largest clones take 1.4%. This CDR3 spans 16 amino acids. V was trimmed by 4 bases and J by 0 bases, leaving 15 bases between them. From germline, CDR1 is SGHTA and CDR2 FQGNSA. This receptor was identified in a woman in her thirties or forties who had recovered from COVID-19. The rearrangement links TRBV7-2 to TRBJ2-5, with D hard to call. Sequenced input: peripheral blood. The DNA of the CDR3 is TGTGCCAGCAGCTCCGGCATGGGCTACTACCAAGAGACCCAGTACTTC. Protein product: CASSSGMGYYQETQYF.